Listed here are 31 T cell receptor beta chains from one sample, sequenced in a study of memory CD8 T cells in hepatitis C reinfection. Time point given: peak reinfection, 3 to 8 weeks after reinfection detection. The sorted cells went straight to TCR sequencing with no prior in vitro expansion. TCRdb's table, derived via immunoSEQ multiplex PCR, lists solely in-frame clones and lacks some. The sample has under 50,000 clones, roughly 88% seen once. Sequencing was done on a sample of naive CD8+ T cells sorted from blood. All receptors come from a man younger than 30 with hepatitis C virus infection.

This clone was recorded only once. The chain combines TRBV6-1 with TRBJ2-7; D is ambiguous. CDR1 is MNHNS and CDR2 is SASEGT in the germline V gene. The V end was cut by 5 bases, the J end by 3 bases, with 11 bases between. This CDR3 spans 13 amino acids. The CDR3 region has the DNA TGTGCCAGCAGTCCCTATCCCTACTACGAGCAGTACTTC. Its protein is CASSPYPYYEQYF.

The chain carries TRBV6-6 and TRBJ2-7, with D possibly being TRBD1 (6 bases). The germline gives CDR1 MNHNY, CDR2 SVGAGI (reference sequence). Trimming shortened V by 6 bases and J by 0 bases, and 12 bases separated the two germline ends. This CDR3 is built from 14 residues. Here the CDR3 DNA reads TGTGCCAGCAGGCAGGGGACGGTCTCCTACGAGCAGTACGTC. Protein: CASRQGTVSYEQYV.

The sample holds one count of this clone. The chain uses TRBV5-8 and TRBJ2-7, with a weak D call TRBD1 (6 bases). The CDR3 extends over 13 amino acids. In germline, CDR1 is SGHTS, CDR2 YDEGEE. V was trimmed by 2 bases and J by 3 bases, leaving 9 bases between them. CDR3 bases: TGTGCCAGCAGCTTTGGGACAATCTACGAGCAGTACTTC. The encoded protein is CASSFGTIYEQYF.

The DNA of the CDR3 is TGTGCCAGCAGTTTATCGAGGTTTGGTTCCGGGGAGCTGTTTTTT. Translated: CASSLSRFGSGELFF. This chain links TRBV27 with TRBJ2-2; D not certain. The CDR3 sequence is 15 residues long. The V end lost 0 bases, the J end lost 6 bases, and 11 bases lay between the germline ends. Germline CDR1 and CDR2: MNHEY and SMNVEV (reference sequence).

This chain uses TRBV5-6 with TRBJ2-2; 7 bases match TRBD1. With 0 bases clipped from V and 4 bases from J, the junction kept 3 bases outside the gene matches. CDR3 length equals 15 residues. CDR1 and CDR2 (germline): SGHDT, YYEEEE. CDR3 protein: CASSLGQGVTGELFF. The CDR3 coding sequence is TGTGCCAGCAGCTTGGGACAGGGCGTCACCGGGGAGCTGTTTTTT.

This clone appeared once. The CDR3 sequence is CASSKESGGGEQYV. Written as DNA, the CDR3 is TGTGCCAGCAGCAAAGAGTCGGGCGGGGGCGAGCAGTACGTC. This rearrangement joins TRBV21-1 to TRBJ2-7; TRBD2, the D gene given by the table, was not confirmed from the DNA. TRBV21-1 is an annotated pseudogene. The CDR3 length is 14 residues.

The chain is built from TRBV11-2 and TRBJ2-3; D is undetermined. V lost 3 bases and J 2 bases, leaving 9 bases between the germline ends. This CDR3 comprises 14 residues. Germline CDR1 and CDR2: SGHAT and FQNNGV. The chain's CDR3 is CASSFQAYTDTQYF. The CDR3 bases are TGTGCCAGCAGCTTTCAGGCCTACACAGATACGCAGTATTTT. Drawing the rest from reference TRBV11-2 and TRBJ2-3, the complete variable domain is EAGVAQSPRYKIIEKRQSVAFWCNPISGHATLYWYQQILGQGPKLLIQFQNNGVVDDSQLPKDRFSAERLKGVDSTLKIQPAKLEDSAVYLCASSFQAYTDTQYFGPGTRLTVL.

The chain joins TRBV19 to TRBJ2-1, with a weak D call TRBD1 (6 bases). The V gene's germline CDR1 is LNHDA and CDR2 SQIVND (reference sequence). This CDR3 has 16 amino acids. V shed 1 base and J shed 0 bases, with 10 bases lying between them. The CDR3 nucleotides are TGTGCCAGTAGTATAGCAACCAGGGGCTCCTACAATGAGCAGTTCTTC. It encodes CASSIATRGSYNEQFF.

CDR3 loop: CASSQGMGLAGGYTGELFF. In DNA, the CDR3 is TGTGCCAGCAGCCAAGGCATGGGACTAGCGGGAGGATACACCGGGGAGCTGTTTTTT. The genes are TRBV4-2 and TRBJ2-2, with TRBD2 identical over 15 bases. V dropped 1 base and J dropped 3; count of bases not matched to a gene: 6. CDR1 is LGHNA, CDR2 YNFKEQ, per germline. There are 19 residues in the CDR3.

The chain has TRBV29-1 and TRBJ2-5; possibly TRBD1 for D (5 bases). There are 14 residues in the CDR3. The V gene's germline CDR1 is SQVTM and CDR2 ANQGSEA. The V and J ends lost 1 base and 2 bases respectively, with 11 bases between them. For the CDR3, the DNA is TGCAGCGTTGAAGGCACAGGCCAGCAAGAGACCCAGTACTTC. It translates to CSVEGTGQQETQYF.

As to this clone: One end of the junction is discordant with germline, which a read error may explain. The chain is built from TRBV5-1 and TRBJ2-7; 9 bases map to TRBD1. The CDR3 covers 14 residues. The V gene's germline CDR1 is SGHRS and CDR2 YFSETQ. CDR3 in DNA: TGCGCCAGCAAATTGGGACAGGGCTCCGACGAGCAGTACTTC. Its protein is CASKLGQGSDEQYF.

This chain joins TRBV6-6 and TRBJ1-4; D remains unclear. Germline V gene lookup returns CDR1 MNHNY and CDR2 SVGAGI (reference sequence). V dropped 2 bases and J dropped 8 bases, with 12 bases sitting between them. The CDR3 has 14 residues. The CDR3 nucleotides read TGTGCCAGCAGTTACGGGGAAAGGGAGGAAAAACTGTTTTTT. Protein: CASSYGEREEKLFF.

The rearrangement uses TRBV29-1 and TRBJ2-5, with TRBD1 matching over 7 bases. Trimming at V came to 3 bases and at J to 0 bases, leaving 4 bases not matched to a gene. Germline V gives CDR1 SQVTM, CDR2 ANQGSEA. The length of the CDR3 is 14 residues. The CDR3 DNA sequence: TGCAGCGTTGACGCACAGGGGCACCAAGAGACCCAGTACTTC. Translated: CSVDAQGHQETQYF.

This clone was picked up a small number of times. The V gene is TRBV2, the J gene TRBJ1-5; no definite D call. CDR1 is SNHLY and CDR2 is FYNNEI in the germline V gene. This CDR3 is 13 amino acids long. The germline V and J ends were trimmed by 6 bases and 0 bases, with 6 bases remaining between them. As DNA, the CDR3 is TGTGCCAGCAGCCCGTATAGCAATCAGCCCCAGCATTTT. It encodes CASSPYSNQPQHF.

The genes are TRBV28 and TRBJ2-5; the D gene is possibly TRBD1 (7 bases). Trimming left V 0 bases short and J 5 bases short, with 16 bases between. CDR1 is MDHEN, CDR2 SYDVKM, per germline. CDR3 length equals 16 residues. The CDR3 bases are TGTGCCAGCAGTTTATGGGGAGGCGCCAGGGGGGAGACCCAGTACTTC. Translated: CASSLWGGARGETQYF.

This clone appeared a few times. The chain has TRBV6-5 and TRBJ1-3; D not certain. This CDR3 region has 15 residues. CDR1 and CDR2 (germline): MNHEY, SVGAGI. Deletions cut 0 bases from V and 2 bases from J, with 8 bases between. For the CDR3, the DNA is TGTGCCAGCAGTTACTCGAACGGTCCTGGAAACACCATATATTTT. Translation gives CASSYSNGPGNTIYF.

The V gene is TRBV30, the J gene TRBJ1-5, with D uncertain. The V gene's germline CDR1 is GTSNPN and CDR2 SVGIG (reference sequence). The CDR3 runs to 14 residues. Deletions cut 0 bases from V and 9 bases from J, with 15 bases between. CDR3 in DNA: TGTGCCTGGAGTGTAGGCCCCCGGGATGGGCCCCAGCATTTT. The encoded protein is CAWSVGPRDGPQHF.

This chain connects TRBV27 to TRBJ1-5, with D possibly matching TRBD1 (5 bases). Germline loops: CDR1 MNHEY, CDR2 SMNVEV (reference sequence). The CDR3 has 16 residues. Deletions cut 0 bases from V and 5 bases from J, with 14 bases between. The CDR3 coding sequence is TGTGCCAGCAGTTTATCGGGGCAGGGTGCCGATCAGCCCCAGCATTTT. Residues: CASSLSGQGADQPQHF.

This clone was detected once. At one end the junction does not follow the germline gene, possibly because of a read error. The sample holds other DNA sequences that translate to the same CDR3. The chain employs TRBV5-6 and TRBJ1-1; D is uncertain. This CDR3 has 15 residues. CDR1 SGHDT and CDR2 YYEEEE come from the germline V gene. The CDR3 is CASSLAERANTEAFF. CDR3 nucleotide sequence: TGTGCCAGTAGCTTGGCAGAGAGGGCCAACACTGAAGCTTTCTTT.

The V call is TRBV27, the J call TRBJ2-7, with D maybe TRBD1 (6 bases). Trimming took off 5 bases at V and 0 bases at J, with 14 bases between the two ends. The CDR3 has 15 residues. CDR1 MNHEY and CDR2 SMNVEV come from the germline V gene (reference sequence). CDR3 bases: TGTGCCAGCAGTGGTCTGGGGGCAGCCTCCTACGAGCAGTACTTC. Protein: CASSGLGAASYEQYF.

The chain joins TRBV9 to TRBJ2-7; D may be TRBD1 (6 bases). Deletions cut 3 bases from V and 0 bases from J, with 16 bases between. Germline V gene lookup returns CDR1 SGDLS and CDR2 YYNGEE. This CDR3 spans 16 amino acids. The CDR3 loop reads CASSAEDRSYSYEQYF. Written as DNA, the CDR3 is TGTGCCAGCAGCGCAGAAGACAGGTCCTACTCCTACGAGCAGTACTTC. Combining the CDR3 with reference TRBV9 and TRBJ2-7 gives the whole variable domain DSGVTQTPKHLITATGQRVTLRCSPRSGDLSVYWYQQSLDQGLQFLIQYYNGEERAKGNILERFSAQQFPDLHSELNLSSLELGDSALYFCASSAEDRSYSYEQYFGPGTRLTVT.

The chain recombines TRBV7-2 with TRBJ2-3; 11 nucleotides match TRBD2. The CDR3 has 15 amino acids. Germline CDR1 is SGHTA and CDR2 is FQGNSA. The V segment lost 3 bases and the J segment 5 bases; nucleotides outside the gene matches: 4. In DNA form, the CDR3 reads TGTGCCAGCAGCTTTAGCGGGGGGGGGTTAGATACGCAGTATTTT. Protein product: CASSFSGGGLDTQYF.

The J gene is TRBJ1-2, the V gene TRBV6-1, with 10 bases aligning to TRBD1. CDR3 size: 14 residues. Per germline, CDR1 MNHNS and CDR2 SASEGT. Trimming cost V 7 bases and J 6 bases; bases outside gene matches: 8. The CDR3 DNA is TGTGCCAGCATTCCGGGGGACAGGGGTCATGGCTACACCTTC. It yields the protein CASIPGDRGHGYTF.

This chain's CDR3 is CASSLSFVREGPGELFF. CDR3 bases: TGTGCCAGCAGCTTAAGTTTTGTGCGGGAGGGCCCCGGGGAGCTGTTTTTT. The chain joins TRBV11-2 to TRBJ2-2, with TRBD2 matching over 9 bases. This CDR3 has 17 amino acids. V shed 2 bases, J shed 6 bases, and the junction held 10 bases outside the gene matches. The germline V gene encodes CDR1 SGHAT and CDR2 FQNNGV.

A few counts support this clone. The chain recombines TRBV28 with TRBJ2-7; D is possibly TRBD1 (6 bases). The length of the CDR3 is 13 residues. CDR1 MDHEN and CDR2 SYDVKM come from the germline V gene. V was cut by 4 bases and J by 7 bases, with 14 bases left in between. CDR3 sequence reads: CASSWTARGEQYF. The CDR3 nucleotides read TGTGCCAGCAGTTGGACGGCGAGGGGGGAGCAGTACTTC.

This rearrangement joins TRBV27 to TRBJ1-1; D is possibly TRBD1 (5 bases). Germline-derived CDR1 and CDR2 are MNHEY and SMNVEV (reference sequence). This CDR3 has 13 residues. V was pared by 7 bases and J by 12 bases, with 21 bases between. The CDR3: CASTQGPPLKTFF. As DNA, the CDR3 is TGTGCCAGCACTCAGGGTCCTCCACTGAAAACTTTCTTT.

V is TRBV19 and J is TRBJ2-7; 7 nucleotides match TRBD2. Per germline, CDR1 LNHDA and CDR2 SQIVND (reference sequence). There are 12 residues in the CDR3. Trimming took 5 bases from V and 2 from J; bases not matched to a gene: 0. CDR3 protein: CASSAGAYEQYF. CDR3 nucleotides: TGTGCCAGTAGTGCGGGGGCCTACGAGCAGTACTTC.

The chain recombines TRBV28 with TRBJ2-1; D possibly corresponds to TRBD2 (6 bases). V lost 4 bases and J lost 5, with 15 bases in between. This CDR3 spans 15 amino acids. CDR1 MDHEN and CDR2 SYDVKM come from the germline V gene. The CDR3 DNA is TGTGCCAGCAGTTCCAGGCCGGGGGACCACAATGAGCAGTTCTTC. The encoded protein is CASSSRPGDHNEQFF.

V gene TRBV4-1 combines with J gene TRBJ2-2; D may be TRBD1 (6 bases). Germline V CDR1 and CDR2: MGHRA, YSYEKL. Trimming cost V 0 bases and J 5 bases, with 19 bases left between them. This CDR3 comprises 18 residues. The CDR3 region has the DNA TGCGCCAGCAGCCAAGAACAGCTTGGCAGGGGAAGTACCGGGGAGCTGTTTTTT. Its protein is CASSQEQLGRGSTGELFF.

The rearrangement uses TRBV6-6 and TRBJ2-5, with 7 positions matching TRBD1. The CDR3 loop spans 14 amino acids. Germline trimming cut 0 bases from V and 2 bases from J; bases unmatched to any gene: 0. Looked up from germline, CDR1 is MNHNY and CDR2 is SVGAGI (reference sequence). CDR3 loop: CASSYSTGQETQYF. In DNA form, the CDR3 reads TGTGCCAGCAGTTACTCGACAGGGCAAGAGACCCAGTACTTC.

This clone was recorded only once. The chain combines TRBV25-1 with TRBJ1-2; TRBD1 agrees at 7 bases. The germline CDR1 and CDR2 sequences are MGHDK and SYGVNS. The CDR3 is 15 amino acids. V trimming: 3 bases; J trimming: 8 bases; junction bases outside the gene matches: 12. The CDR3 loop reads CASSDPQGGLRGYTF. The DNA for the CDR3 is TGTGCCAGCAGTGACCCGCAGGGGGGTTTAAGGGGCTACACCTTC.